Below are 17 T cell receptor beta chains sequenced from a single sample in a study of blood T cell repertoires in COVID-19. Sequencing used immunoSEQ multiplex PCR; TCRdb keeps in-frame clones, though not all of them. In the table there are 450,000 to 500,000 clones, 87% of which are singletons. The sample consisted of PBMCs or T cells enriched from blood (not recorded which). These receptors came from a woman between 18 and 29 years old who had recovered from COVID-19.

V gene TRBV11-2 combines with J gene TRBJ2-5; D is possibly TRBD1 (6 bases). Germline V lookup: CDR1 SGHAT, CDR2 FQNNGV. Trimming removed 6 bases at V and 3 bases at J, with 14 bases between. The length of the CDR3 is 14 residues. CDR3 in amino acids: CASSLLDREETQYF. The CDR3 region has the DNA TGTGCCAGCAGTCTCCTGGACAGAGAAGAGACCCAGTACTTC.

The chain has TRBV21-1 and TRBJ2-7; the table's D call TRBD2 went unverified against the DNA. TRBV21-1 is deemed a pseudogene. The CDR3 has 17 residues. Here the CDR3 reads CASSTLLAGGFSYEQYF. The CDR3 region has the DNA TGTGCCAGCAGCACATTACTAGCGGGGGGATTCTCCTACGAGCAGTACTTC.

CDR3 bases: TGTGCCAGCTCACCACCTATCTCAGAAGGCTACACCTTC. Its translation is CASSPPISEGYTF. The rearrangement uses TRBV18 and TRBJ1-2; D remains ambiguous. Per the germline V gene, CDR1 is KGHSH and CDR2 is LQKENI. The length of the CDR3 is 13 residues. V lost 0 bases, J lost 8 bases, and 10 bases lay in between.

V and J are TRBV18 and TRBJ1-5; no firm D call. Deletions cut 3 bases from V and 0 bases from J, with 21 bases between. This CDR3 contains 19 residues. The germline V gene has CDR1 KGHSH and CDR2 LQKENI. CDR3 sequence: CASSPADVTTIYSNQPQHF. In DNA form, the CDR3 reads TGTGCCAGCTCACCGGCAGACGTAACTACAATTTATAGCAATCAGCCCCAGCATTTT.

The chain employs TRBV5-4 and TRBJ1-1; TRBD1 aligns across 7 bases. Germline assignment: CDR1 SGHNT and CDR2 YYREEE (reference sequence). This CDR3 has 12 amino acids. The J segment lost 10 bases and the V segment lost 3 bases, leaving 6 bases of the junction unmatched. The CDR3 DNA reads TGTGCCAGCAGCTCCGGACAGGTGGCAGCTTTCTTT. Translation gives CASSSGQVAAFF.

The gene calls are TRBV9 and TRBJ2-1, with 7 bases aligning to TRBD2. This CDR3 has 17 amino acids. V trimming: 0 bases; J trimming: 7 bases; junction bases outside the gene matches: 13. Germline V lookup: CDR1 SGDLS, CDR2 YYNGEE. The CDR3 DNA sequence: TGTGCCAGCAGCGTAGCTACTGAGCGGGGCCTCTGGAATGAGCAGTTCTTC. Its translation: CASSVATERGLWNEQFF.

The gene calls are TRBV30 and TRBJ2-1; 7 bases map to TRBD2. V shed 1 base, J shed 0 bases, and the junction held 3 bases outside the gene matches. Germline V gives CDR1 GTSNPN, CDR2 SVGIG (reference sequence). The CDR3 extends over 15 amino acids. CDR3 protein: CAWSGGGSSYNEQFF. The CDR3 DNA reads as TGTGCCTGGAGTGGGGGCGGGAGCTCCTACAATGAGCAGTTCTTC.

The rearrangement joins TRBV6-1 to TRBJ2-7, with 8 nucleotides matching TRBD2. Germline assignment: CDR1 MNHNS and CDR2 SASEGT. The CDR3 extends over 15 amino acids. V lost 3 bases and J lost 4; bases outside the gene matches: 8. For the CDR3, the DNA is TGTGCCAGCAGTGAGATAGGGGGGACTAGTTACGAGCAGTACTTC. It specifies CASSEIGGTSYEQYF.

The V call is TRBV19, the J call TRBJ1-1; D is possibly TRBD1 (5 bases). Trimming took off 5 bases at V and 0 bases at J, with 7 bases between the two ends. The CDR3 extends over 13 amino acids. In germline, CDR1 is LNHDA, CDR2 SQIVND (reference sequence). For the CDR3, the DNA is TGTGCCAGTAGTGGGGCCCTGAACACTGAAGCTTTCTTT. This gives the protein CASSGALNTEAFF.

The chain is built from TRBV28 and TRBJ1-1; 7 bases are shared with TRBD1. After removal of 7 bases from V and 1 base from J, the junction contained 3 bases not matched to a gene. The CDR3 sequence is 13 residues long. Germline values: CDR1 MDHEN, CDR2 SYDVKM. This CDR3 is CASKDRTNTEAFF. CDR3 bases: TGTGCCAGCAAGGACAGGACGAACACTGAAGCTTTCTTT.

V is TRBV5-1 and J is TRBJ2-3, with a possible D match to TRBD2 (7 bases). This CDR3 contains 13 residues. Deletions cut 7 bases from V and 2 bases from J, with 11 bases between. Germline-derived CDR1 and CDR2 are SGHRS and YFSETQ. The CDR3 loop is CASHRDYTDTQYF. The DNA of the CDR3 is TGCGCCAGCCACAGGGACTACACAGATACGCAGTATTTT.

The rearrangement joins TRBV7-2 to TRBJ2-5; possible D gene TRBD2, 5 bases. Germline loops: CDR1 SGHTA, CDR2 FQGNSA. V gave up 1 base and J gave up 2 bases, with 8 bases separating them. The CDR3 has 14 amino acids. The CDR3 bases are TGTGCCAGCAGCTTAGTACGGGAACAAGAGACCCAGTACTTC. It encodes CASSLVREQETQYF.

This clone was counted once. This rearrangement joins TRBV12-3 or TRBV12-4 to TRBJ2-7; the match to TRBD2 covers 10 bases. This CDR3 spans 13 amino acids. With 3 bases clipped from V and 6 bases from J, the junction kept 2 bases outside the gene matches. CDR3 loop: CASSFSSGGEQYF. DNA for the CDR3: TGTGCCAGCAGTTTCTCTAGCGGGGGCGAGCAGTACTTC.

The gene calls are TRBV12-3 or TRBV12-4 and TRBJ1-2; D not resolved. This CDR3 region has 13 residues. Trimming took off 8 bases at V and 0 bases at J, with 10 bases between the two ends. CDR3 protein: CASLEGANYGYTF. DNA for the CDR3: TGTGCCAGCCTGGAGGGAGCTAACTATGGCTACACCTTC.

The genes are TRBV27 and TRBJ1-6; a possible D gene is TRBD1 (5 bases). Trimming pared 6 bases from V and 9 bases from J, leaving 12 bases between. The V gene's germline CDR1 is MNHEY and CDR2 SMNVEV (reference sequence). CDR3 size: 13 residues. This chain's CDR3 is CASRSGFRSPLHF. Written as DNA, the CDR3 is TGTGCCAGCAGATCAGGGTTTCGTTCACCCCTCCACTTT.

DNA of the CDR3: TGTGCCAGCAGCTTGGGTACAGGGTTTATCACTGAAGCTTTCTTT. It codes for CASSLGTGFITEAFF. The chain combines TRBV7-3 with TRBJ1-1; D possibly corresponds to TRBD1 (6 bases). The length of the CDR3 is 15 residues. Trimming stripped 3 bases from V and 4 bases from J, with 15 bases between. In germline, CDR1 is SGHTA, CDR2 FQGTGA.

The chain links TRBV19 to TRBJ2-1; tentative D call: TRBD1 (7 bases). V shed 2 bases and J shed 6 bases, with 14 bases lying between them. Looked up from germline, CDR1 is LNHDA and CDR2 is SQIVND (reference sequence). The CDR3 consists of 15 residues. The CDR3 reads CASSILGQGGNEQFF. CDR3 coding DNA: TGTGCCAGTAGTATACTCGGGCAGGGGGGCAATGAGCAGTTCTTC.